What follows is one TCR beta chain and its context. These data are taken from a study of blood T cell repertoires in COVID-19. This CDR3 has 15 residues. Germline assignment: CDR1 SQVTM and CDR2 ANQGSEA. With V trimmed by 7 bases and J by 3 bases, 15 bases remained unmatched. Original methodology: For nucleated cells, counts were estimated from reference gene primer amplification. Measured with immunoSEQ multiplex PCR; TCRdb has only the in-frame clones, and not every one. V, J and clone size are taken as reported in that table, and D and trimming were inferred from the DNA itself. Of roughly 240,000 clones in the sample, approximately 83% were seen once.

This chain uses TRBV29-1 with TRBJ2-7, with 7 bases matching TRBD1. The sequence derives from a woman in her 30s who had recovered from COVID-19. Sequencing was performed on peripheral blood. DNA of the CDR3: TGCAGCGGAGGGACAGCCCCAGTTCTAATCTACGAGCAGTACTTC. Encoded protein: CSGGTAPVLIYEQYF.